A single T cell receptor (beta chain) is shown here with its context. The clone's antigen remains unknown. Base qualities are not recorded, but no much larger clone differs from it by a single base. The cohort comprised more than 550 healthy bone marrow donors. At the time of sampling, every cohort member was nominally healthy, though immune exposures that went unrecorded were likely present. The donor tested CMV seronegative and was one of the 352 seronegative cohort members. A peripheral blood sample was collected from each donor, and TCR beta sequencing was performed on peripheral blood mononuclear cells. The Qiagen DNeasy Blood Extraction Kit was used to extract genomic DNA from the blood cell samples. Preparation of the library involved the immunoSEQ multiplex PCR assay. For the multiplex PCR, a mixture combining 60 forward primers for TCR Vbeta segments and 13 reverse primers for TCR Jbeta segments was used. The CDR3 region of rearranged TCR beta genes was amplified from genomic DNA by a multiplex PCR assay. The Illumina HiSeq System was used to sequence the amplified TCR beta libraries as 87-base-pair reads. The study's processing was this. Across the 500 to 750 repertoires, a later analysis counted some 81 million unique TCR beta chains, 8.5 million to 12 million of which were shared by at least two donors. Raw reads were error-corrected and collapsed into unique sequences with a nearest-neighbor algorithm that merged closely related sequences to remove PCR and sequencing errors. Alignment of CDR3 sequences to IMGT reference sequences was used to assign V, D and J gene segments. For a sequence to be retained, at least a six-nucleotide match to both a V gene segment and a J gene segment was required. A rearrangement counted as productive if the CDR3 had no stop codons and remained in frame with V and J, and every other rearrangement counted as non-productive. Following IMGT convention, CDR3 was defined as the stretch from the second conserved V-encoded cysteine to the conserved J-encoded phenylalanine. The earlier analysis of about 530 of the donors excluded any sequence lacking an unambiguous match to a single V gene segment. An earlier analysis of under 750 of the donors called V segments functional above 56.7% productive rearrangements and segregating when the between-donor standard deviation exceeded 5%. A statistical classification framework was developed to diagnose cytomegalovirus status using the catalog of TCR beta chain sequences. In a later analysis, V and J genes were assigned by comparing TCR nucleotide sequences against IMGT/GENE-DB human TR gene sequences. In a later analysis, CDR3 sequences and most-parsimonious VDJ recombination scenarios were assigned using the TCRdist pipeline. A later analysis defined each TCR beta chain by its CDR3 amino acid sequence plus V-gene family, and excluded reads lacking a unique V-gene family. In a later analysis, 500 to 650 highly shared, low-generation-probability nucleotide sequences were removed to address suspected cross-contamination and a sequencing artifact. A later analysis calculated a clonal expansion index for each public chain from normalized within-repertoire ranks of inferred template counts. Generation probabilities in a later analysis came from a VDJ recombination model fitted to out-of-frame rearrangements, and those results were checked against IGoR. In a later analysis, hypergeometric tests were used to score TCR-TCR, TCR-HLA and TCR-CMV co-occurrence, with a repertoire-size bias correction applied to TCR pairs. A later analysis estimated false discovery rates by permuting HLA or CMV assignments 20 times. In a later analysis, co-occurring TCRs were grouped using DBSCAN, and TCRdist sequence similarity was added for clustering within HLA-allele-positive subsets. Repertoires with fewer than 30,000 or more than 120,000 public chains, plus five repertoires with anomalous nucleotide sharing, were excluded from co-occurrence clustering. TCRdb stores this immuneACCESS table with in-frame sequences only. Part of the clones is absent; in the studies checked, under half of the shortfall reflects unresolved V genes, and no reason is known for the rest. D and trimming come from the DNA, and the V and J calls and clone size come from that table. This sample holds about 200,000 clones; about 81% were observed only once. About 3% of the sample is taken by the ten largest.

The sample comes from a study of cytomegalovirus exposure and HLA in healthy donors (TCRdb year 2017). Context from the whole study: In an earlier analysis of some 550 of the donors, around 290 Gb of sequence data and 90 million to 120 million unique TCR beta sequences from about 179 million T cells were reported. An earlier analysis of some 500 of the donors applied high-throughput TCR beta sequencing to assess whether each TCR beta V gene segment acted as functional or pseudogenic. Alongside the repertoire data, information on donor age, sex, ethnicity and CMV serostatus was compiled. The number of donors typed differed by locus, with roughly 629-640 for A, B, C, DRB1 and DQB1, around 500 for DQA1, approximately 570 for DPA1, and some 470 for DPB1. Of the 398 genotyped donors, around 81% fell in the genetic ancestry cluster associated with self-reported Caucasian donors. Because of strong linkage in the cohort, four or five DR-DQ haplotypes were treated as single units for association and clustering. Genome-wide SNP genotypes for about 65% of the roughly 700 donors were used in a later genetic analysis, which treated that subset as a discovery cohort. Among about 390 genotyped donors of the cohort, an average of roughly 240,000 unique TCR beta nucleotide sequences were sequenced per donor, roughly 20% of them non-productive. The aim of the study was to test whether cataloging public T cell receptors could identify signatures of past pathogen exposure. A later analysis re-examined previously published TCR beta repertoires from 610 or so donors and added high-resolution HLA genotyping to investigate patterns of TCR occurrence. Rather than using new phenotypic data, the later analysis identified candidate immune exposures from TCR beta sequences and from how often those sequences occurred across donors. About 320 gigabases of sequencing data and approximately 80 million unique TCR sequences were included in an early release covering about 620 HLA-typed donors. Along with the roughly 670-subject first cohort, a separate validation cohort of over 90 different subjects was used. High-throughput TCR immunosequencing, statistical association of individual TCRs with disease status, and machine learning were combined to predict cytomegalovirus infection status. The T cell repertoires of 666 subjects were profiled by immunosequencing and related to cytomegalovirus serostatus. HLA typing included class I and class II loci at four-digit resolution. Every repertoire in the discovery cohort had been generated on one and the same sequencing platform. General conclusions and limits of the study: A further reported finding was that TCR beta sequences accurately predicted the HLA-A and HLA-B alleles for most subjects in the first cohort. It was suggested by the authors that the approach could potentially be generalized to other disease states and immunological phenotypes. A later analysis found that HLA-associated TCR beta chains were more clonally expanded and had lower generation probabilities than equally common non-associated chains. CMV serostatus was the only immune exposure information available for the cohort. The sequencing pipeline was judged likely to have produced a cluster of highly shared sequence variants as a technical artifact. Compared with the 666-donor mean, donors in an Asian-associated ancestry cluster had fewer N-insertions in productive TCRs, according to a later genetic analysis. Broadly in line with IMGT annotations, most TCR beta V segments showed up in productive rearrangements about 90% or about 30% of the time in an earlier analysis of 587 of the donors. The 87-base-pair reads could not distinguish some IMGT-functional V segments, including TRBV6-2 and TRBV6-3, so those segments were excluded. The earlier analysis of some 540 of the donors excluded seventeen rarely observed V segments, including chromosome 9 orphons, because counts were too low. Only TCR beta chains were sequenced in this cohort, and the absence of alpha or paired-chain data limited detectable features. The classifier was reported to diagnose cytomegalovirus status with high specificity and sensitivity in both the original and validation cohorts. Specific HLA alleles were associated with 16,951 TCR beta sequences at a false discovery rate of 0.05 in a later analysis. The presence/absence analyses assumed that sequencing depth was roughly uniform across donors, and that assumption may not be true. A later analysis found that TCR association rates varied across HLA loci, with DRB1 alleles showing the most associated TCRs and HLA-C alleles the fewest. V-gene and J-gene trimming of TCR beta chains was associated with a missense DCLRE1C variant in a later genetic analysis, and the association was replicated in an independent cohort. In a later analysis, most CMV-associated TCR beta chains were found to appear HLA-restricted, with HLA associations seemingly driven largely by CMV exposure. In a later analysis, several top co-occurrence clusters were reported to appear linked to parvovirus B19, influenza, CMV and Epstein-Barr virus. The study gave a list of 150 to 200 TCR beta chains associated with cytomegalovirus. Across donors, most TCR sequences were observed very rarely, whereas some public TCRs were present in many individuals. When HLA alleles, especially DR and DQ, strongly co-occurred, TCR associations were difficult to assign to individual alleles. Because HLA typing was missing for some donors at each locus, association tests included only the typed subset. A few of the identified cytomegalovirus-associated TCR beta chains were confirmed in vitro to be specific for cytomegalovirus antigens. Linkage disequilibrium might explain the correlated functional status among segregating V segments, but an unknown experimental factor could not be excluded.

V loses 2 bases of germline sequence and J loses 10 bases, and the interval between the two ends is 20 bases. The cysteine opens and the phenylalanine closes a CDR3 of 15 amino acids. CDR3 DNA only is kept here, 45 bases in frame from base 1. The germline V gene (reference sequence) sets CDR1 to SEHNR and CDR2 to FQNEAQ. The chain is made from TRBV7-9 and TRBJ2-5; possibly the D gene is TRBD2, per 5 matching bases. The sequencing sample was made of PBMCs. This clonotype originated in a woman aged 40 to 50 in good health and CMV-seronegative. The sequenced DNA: TGTGCCAGCAGCTTACTTTTCGGTGACTATAGTATCCAGTACTTC. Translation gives CASSLLFGDYSIQYF.